This is a list of T cell receptor beta chains from one sample in a study of shared clonotypes between healthy human individuals. TCRdb's table, derived via immunoSEQ multiplex PCR, lists solely in-frame clones and lacks some. The sample has about 2.1 million clones; 85% to 95% are singletons. The source material was naive CD8+ T cells from PBMCs. The source is a young man in good health. Some clones in this sample may be carry-over from other donors' samples. The CDR3 runs from the conserved cysteine through the conserved F or W. Fields, in order: D gene, J gene, V gene, clone size, CDR3 protein, CDR3 DNA. D genes are given only for firm matches. Clone size, where shown, is once, few, many, or a class for clones that have expanded.

TRBD2 TRBJ2-1 TRBV5-1 . CASSFGTSGNNEQFF TGCGCCAGCAGCTTCGGGACTAGCGGGAACAATGAGCAGTTCTTC
TRBD2 TRBJ2-1 TRBV7-3 . CASSLILAGANEQFF TGTGCCAGCAGCTTAATCCTAGCGGGAGCCAATGAGCAGTTCTTC
. TRBJ2-1 TRBV6-1 once CASRYNEQFF TGTGCCAGCAGGTACAATGAGCAGTTCTTC
. TRBJ1-1 TRBV28 . CASSDLDSNTEAFF TGTGCCAGCAGTGACCTGGACAGCAACACTGAAGCTTTCTTT
TRBD1 TRBJ2-2 TRBV28 . CASRRQGRSGELFF TGTGCCAGCAGAAGACAGGGGAGATCCGGGGAGCTGTTTTTT
. TRBJ2-7 TRBV5-6 . CASSLGLASYEQYF TGTGCCAGCAGCTTGGGCCTAGCGAGCTACGAGCAGTACTTC
. TRBJ2-3 TRBV28 . CASSLGTFGTQYF TGTGCCAGCAGTTTGGGGACTTTCGGTACGCAGTATTTT
TRBD1 TRBJ2-1 TRBV11-2 . CASSLDRGAYNEQFF TGTGCCAGCAGCTTGGACAGGGGGGCCTACAATGAGCAGTTCTTC
TRBD1 TRBJ1-2 TRBV4-1 . CASSLTGYHGYTF TGCGCCAGCAGCCTGACAGGGTACCATGGCTACACCTTC
TRBD1 TRBJ1-2 TRBV9 few CASSLDRETGYTF TGTGCCAGCAGCCTGGACAGGGAGACTGGCTACACCTTC
. TRBJ2-7 TRBV30 . CAWSVGTGPYEQYF TGTGCCTGGAGTGTAGGCACAGGGCCGTACGAGCAGTACTTC
. TRBJ2-7 TRBV7-7 . CASSPNPGLGSYEQYF TGTGCCAGCAGCCCTAACCCGGGACTCGGATCCTACGAGCAGTACTTC
. TRBJ2-1 TRBV7-3 . CASSLTGREQFF TGTGCCAGCAGCTTAACTGGTCGTGAGCAGTTCTTC
. TRBJ2-7 TRBV5-6 . CASSLRRPGLGSYEQYF TGTGCCAGCAGCTTGCGTCGGCCGGGCCTAGGGTCCTACGAGCAGTACTTC
. TRBJ1-2 TRBV6-5 . CASSYHGLANYGYTF TGTGCCAGCAGTTACCACGGGCTTGCTAACTATGGCTACACCTTC
TRBD1 TRBJ1-1 TRBV9 . CASSNPPNRGTGLLNTEAFF TGTGCCAGCAGCAATCCCCCTAACAGGGGGACGGGGCTTCTGAACACTGAAGCTTTCTTT
TRBD1 TRBJ1-1 TRBV19 . CASSILSGGTEAFF TGTGCCAGTAGTATTTTGTCAGGGGGCACTGAAGCTTTCTTT
. TRBJ1-2 TRBV9 . CASSDGVYGYTF TGTGCCAGCAGCGACGGGGTGTATGGCTACACCTTC
. TRBJ1-4 TRBV9 . CASSGRVSNEKLFF TGTGCCAGCAGCGGCCGGGTTAGTAATGAAAAACTGTTTTTT
. TRBJ1-4 TRBV15 . CATSPARRGEKLFF TGTGCCACCAGCCCCGCGCGGCGCGGTGAAAAACTGTTTTTT
. TRBJ2-1 TRBV27 . CASSLSFAGTEQFF TGTGCCAGCAGTTTATCCTTTGCGGGAACTGAGCAGTTCTTC
. TRBJ1-2 TRBV27 . CASSLSKVAPGDYGYTF TGTGCCAGCAGTTTATCGAAGGTAGCTCCAGGGGACTATGGCTACACCTTC
TRBD2 TRBJ2-5 TRBV6-6 . CASSTRTSEETQYF TGTGCCAGCAGTACCCGGACTAGCGAGGAGACCCAGTACTTC
. TRBJ2-6 TRBV9 . CASSYQNSGANVLTF TGTGCCAGCAGCTATCAAAACTCTGGGGCCAACGTCCTGACTTTC
. TRBJ2-6 TRBV13 . CASSFFGANVLTF TGTGCCAGCAGCTTCTTCGGGGCCAACGTCCTGACTTTC
. TRBJ2-3 TRBV13 . CASSPDTDTQYF TGTGCCAGCAGCCCAGACACAGATACGCAGTATTTT
TRBD2 TRBJ2-5 TRBV11-2 . CASSLFPLAGGGETQYF TGTGCCAGCAGCTTATTCCCTTTAGCGGGAGGGGGAGAGACCCAGTACTTC
. TRBJ2-7 TRBV27 . CASSLSRGYEQYF TGTGCCAGCAGTTTATCCAGGGGCTACGAGCAGTACTTC
. TRBJ1-4 TRBV7-9 . CASSQDTDEKLFF TGTGCCAGCAGCCAGGACACGGATGAAAAACTGTTTTTT
. TRBJ2-2 TRBV4-1 . CASLSLNTGELFF TGCGCCAGCTTATCGCTTAACACCGGGGAGCTGTTTTTT
. TRBJ2-1 TRBV5-8 . CASSDRDNEQFF TGTGCCAGCAGCGACCGGGACAATGAGCAGTTCTTC
. TRBJ2-3 TRBV27 . CASSLWGPSTTDTQYF TGTGCCAGCAGTTTATGGGGGCCCTCCACAACAGATACGCAGTATTTT
. TRBJ1-4 TRBV27 once CASRGLYNEKLFF TGTGCCAGTCGGGGACTTTATAATGAAAAACTGTTTTTT
. TRBJ1-5 TRBV7-2 . CASSLLVFPYSNQPQHF TGTGCCAGCAGCTTATTGGTTTTCCCATATAGCAATCAGCCCCAGCATTTT
. TRBJ1-1 TRBV5-1 . CASRLTLGVTEAFF TGCGCCAGCAGACTAACCCTAGGGGTGACTGAAGCTTTCTTT
. TRBJ2-7 TRBV7-9 . CASSLGRPGQYF TGTGCCAGCAGCTTAGGCAGGCCAGGGCAGTACTTC
TRBD2 TRBJ2-2 TRBV5-6 . CASSLGTSWSGELFF TGTGCCAGCAGCTTGGGGACTAGCTGGTCCGGGGAGCTGTTTTTT
. TRBJ2-7 TRBV6-1 . CASSEVGVIYEQYF TGTGCCAGCAGTGAAGTCGGGGTCATCTACGAGCAGTACTTC
TRBD2 TRBJ2-7 TRBV7-9 . CASSFGTLAGGSYEQYF TGTGCCAGCAGTTTCGGAACGCTAGCGGGGGGTTCCTACGAGCAGTACTTC
. TRBJ2-1 TRBV27 . CASSPSSGGYNEQFF TGTGCCAGCAGTCCATCTAGTGGGGGATACAATGAGCAGTTCTTC
. TRBJ1-1 TRBV27 . CASSSRLGAGTEAFF TGTGCCAGCAGTTCCCGCCTGGGGGCGGGGACTGAAGCTTTCTTT
. TRBJ2-7 TRBV28 . CASSPRFEQYF TGTGCCAGCAGTCCCCGCTTCGAGCAGTACTTC
. TRBJ1-5 TRBV6-1 . CASSEVSAHYSNQPQHF TGTGCCAGCAGTGAAGTATCTGCACATTATAGCAATCAGCCCCAGCATTTT
. TRBJ2-1 TRBV28 once CASSLWTAQNRPNEQFF TGTGCCAGCAGTTTATGGACAGCTCAAAATAGGCCCAATGAGCAGTTCTTC
TRBD2 TRBJ2-5 TRBV4-3 . CASSQGTSGTETQYF TGCGCCAGCAGCCAGGGGACTAGCGGGACTGAGACCCAGTACTTC
. TRBJ2-2 TRBV27 . CASSLLGRDTGELFF TGTGCCAGCAGTTTATTGGGGCGAGACACCGGGGAGCTGTTTTTT
TRBD1 TRBJ2-7 TRBV27 . CASSPGDRGYYEQYF TGTGCCAGCAGCCCCGGGGACAGGGGCTACTACGAGCAGTACTTC